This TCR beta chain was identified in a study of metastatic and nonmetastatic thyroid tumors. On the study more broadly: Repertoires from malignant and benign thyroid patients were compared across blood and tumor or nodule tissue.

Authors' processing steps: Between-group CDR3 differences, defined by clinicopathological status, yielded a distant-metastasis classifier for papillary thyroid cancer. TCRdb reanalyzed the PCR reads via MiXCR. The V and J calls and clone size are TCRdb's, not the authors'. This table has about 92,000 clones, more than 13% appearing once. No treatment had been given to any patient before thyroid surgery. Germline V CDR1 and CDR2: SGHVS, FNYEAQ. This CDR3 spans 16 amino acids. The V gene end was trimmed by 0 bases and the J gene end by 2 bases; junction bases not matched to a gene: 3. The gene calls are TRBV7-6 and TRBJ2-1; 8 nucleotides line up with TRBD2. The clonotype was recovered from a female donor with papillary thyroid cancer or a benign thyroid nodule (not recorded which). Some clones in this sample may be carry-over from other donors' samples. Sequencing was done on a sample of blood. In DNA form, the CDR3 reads TGTGCCAGCAGCTTAGCGGGGCGGGGGGCCTACAATGAGCAGTTCTTC. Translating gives CASSLAGRGAYNEQFF.